These 19 T cell receptor beta chains came from one sample sequenced in a study of T cells in Graves' hyperthyroidism and ophthalmopathy. TCR beta CDR3 regions were amplified from RNA. A set of HTBI primers served as the primers for a first-round RT-PCR of the TCR CDR3. MiXCR, applied by TCRdb to the multiplex PCR reads, yields one record per CDR3 protein. The sample shows roughly 500,000 distinct CDR3 sequences, over 45% of them seen only once. Material: peripheral blood or thyroid tissue (not recorded which). All receptors come from an adult woman with Graves' disease, either hyperthyroidism or ophthalmopathy (not recorded which).

This chain links TRBV7-2 with TRBJ2-2; D ambiguous. Germline CDR1 is SGHTA and CDR2 is FQGNSA. The CDR3 sequence is 14 residues long. V lost 3 bases, J lost 8 bases, and 13 bases lay in between. The CDR3 sequence is CASSFGRSTGELFF. The DNA for the CDR3 is TGTGCCAGCAGCTTTGGACGGTCCACTGGGGAGCTGTTTTTT.

This clonotype was detected a few times. The rearrangement uses TRBV27 and TRBJ2-7; TRBD2 agrees at 10 bases. CDR3 size: 14 residues. The V segment lost 3 bases and the J segment 5 bases; nucleotides outside the gene matches: 4. Germline CDR1 reads MNHEY; CDR2 reads SMNVEV (reference sequence). CDR3 DNA: TGTGCCAGCAGTTTCGGCCTAGCGGGAGACGAGCAGTACTTC. This encodes CASSFGLAGDEQYF.

The chain carries TRBV29-1 and TRBJ2-5; 8 bases align to TRBD1. The V segment lost 8 bases and the J segment 6 bases; nucleotides outside the gene matches: 11. This CDR3 comprises 13 residues. Germline CDR1 and CDR2: SQVTM and ANQGSEA. For the CDR3, the DNA is TGCAGCTTGGGTCAGGGGGCGGTAAAGACCCAGTACTTC. Translation: CSLGQGAVKTQYF.

The rearrangement links TRBV2 to TRBJ1-3; D uncertain. The germline V and J ends were trimmed by 8 bases and 2 bases, with 10 bases remaining between them. CDR1 and CDR2 (germline): SNHLY, FYNNEI. The CDR3 contains 13 residues. CDR3 coding DNA: TGTGCCAGCTCTCCGGCGGCTGGAAACACCATATATTTT. Translated, it gives CASSPAAGNTIYF.

The chain carries TRBV15 and TRBJ1-1; a possible D gene is TRBD1 (6 bases). CDR1 is LNHNV and CDR2 is YYDKDF in the germline V gene (reference sequence). Trimming removed 0 bases from V and 10 bases from J, with 9 bases in between. The CDR3 is 12 amino acids. In DNA, the CDR3 is TGTGCCACCAGCAGAGATGGGGGGCTAGCTTTCTTT. It encodes CATSRDGGLAFF.

This clonotype came up many times. The chain combines TRBV5-1 with TRBJ2-7, with D tentatively TRBD1 or TRBD2 (7 bases each). The V end was cut by 0 bases, the J end by 12 bases, with 19 bases between. The CDR3 totals 14 residues. Germline V gene sequence: CDR1 SGHRS, CDR2 YFSETQ. CDR3 region: CASSLDRGELAMYF. DNA of the CDR3: TGCGCCAGCAGCTTGGACAGGGGAGAACTAGCGATGTACTTC.

This clonotype was found a few times. This chain connects TRBV10-3 to TRBJ1-5, with a weak D call TRBD1 (5 bases). The germline V gene encodes CDR1 ENHRY and CDR2 SYGVKD. V lost 4 bases, J lost 3 bases, and 10 bases lay in between. There are 14 residues in the CDR3. The CDR3 loop reads CAISGQGNNQPQHF. CDR3 bases: TGTGCCATCAGTGGCCAGGGAAACAATCAGCCCCAGCATTTT.

The rearrangement joins TRBV10-3 to TRBJ1-2; possible D gene TRBD1, 5 bases. This CDR3 spans 11 amino acids. Germline assignment: CDR1 ENHRY and CDR2 SYGVKD. Trimming removed 10 bases from V and 8 bases from J, with 14 bases in between. The CDR3 region has the DNA TGTGCCACAAGGATAGGGGACGGCTACACCTTC. Translation: CATRIGDGYTF.

The chain joins TRBV2 to TRBJ1-3; perhaps TRBD1 as D (5 bases). The CDR3 covers 14 residues. Germline V gene data show CDR1 as SNHLY and CDR2 as FYNNEI. V dropped 4 bases and J dropped 0 bases, with 7 bases sitting between them. The CDR3 reads CASSGQSSGNTIYF. In DNA, the CDR3 is TGTGCCAGCAGTGGACAGAGCTCTGGAAACACCATATATTTT. The full variable domain, completed using reference TRBV2 and TRBJ1-3, is EPEVTQTPSHQVTQMGQEVILRCVPISNHLYFYWYRQILGQKVEFLVSFYNNEISEKSEIFDDQFSVERPDGSNFTLKIRSTKLEDSAMYFCASSGQSSGNTIYFGEGSWLTVV.

With respect to this clonotype: Relative to the germline gene, one junction end is altered; a read error may explain this. The V call is TRBV7-7, the J call TRBJ2-5; 9 positions agree with TRBD2. Germline V CDR1 and CDR2: SSHAT, FNYEAQ (reference sequence). This CDR3 comprises 16 residues. CDR3 coding DNA: TGTGCTAGCAGCTTCGGGTTAGCGGGAGAACAAGAGACCCAGTACTTC. Protein product: CASSFGLAGEQETQYF.

This clonotype was picked up many times. V and J are TRBV9 and TRBJ2-7; D remains unclear. Germline CDR1 is SGDLS and CDR2 is YYNGEE. The CDR3 has 14 amino acids. Trimming took off 3 bases at V and 0 bases at J, with 10 bases between the two ends. The CDR3 loop is CASSAAASSYEQYF. Here the CDR3 DNA reads TGTGCCAGCAGCGCCGCGGCCAGCTCCTACGAGCAGTACTTC.

J is TRBJ2-5 and V is TRBV14; TRBD1 matches at 9 bases. Germline trimming cut 4 bases from V and 5 bases from J; bases unmatched to any gene: 5. There are 14 residues in the CDR3. Looked up from germline, CDR1 is SGHDN and CDR2 is FVKESK. The CDR3 reads CASSPGQGFETQYF. In DNA form, the CDR3 reads TGTGCCAGCAGCCCCGGACAGGGGTTTGAGACCCAGTACTTC.

This chain links TRBV10-3 with TRBJ2-7; D perhaps matches TRBD2 (5 bases). Looked up from germline, CDR1 is ENHRY and CDR2 is SYGVKD. CDR3 length equals 14 residues. V gave up 0 bases and J gave up 3 bases, with 9 bases separating them. CDR3 nucleotide sequence: TGTGCCATCAGTGAGTCGAAGCGGAACTACGAGCAGTACTTC. Encoded protein: CAISESKRNYEQYF.

This clonotype was seen a single time. This chain joins TRBV12-3 or TRBV12-4 and TRBJ1-2; a weak D match, TRBD1 (6 bases). V lost 5 bases and J 3 bases, leaving 13 bases between the germline ends. The CDR3 is made up of 14 amino acids. The CDR3 sequence is CASSPNGGYYGYTF. The CDR3 DNA follows: TGTGCCAGCAGTCCCAATGGGGGCTACTATGGCTACACCTTC.

The V and J genes are TRBV11-1 and TRBJ1-5; D gene unclear. Per germline, CDR1 SGHAT and CDR2 FQDESV (reference sequence). The CDR3 has 12 residues. Deletions cut 3 bases from V and 7 bases from J, with 7 bases between. This CDR3 reads CASSFPQQPQHF. Here the CDR3 DNA reads TGTGCCAGCAGCTTTCCCCAGCAGCCCCAGCATTTT.

The chain recombines TRBV15 with TRBJ2-5; 8 positions match TRBD1. The CDR3 is made up of 17 amino acids. V gave up 1 base and J gave up 0 bases; unmatched junction bases: 7. Germline values: CDR1 LNHNV, CDR2 YYDKDF (reference sequence). The CDR3 protein is CATSRAPTGGYQETQYF. CDR3 nucleotides: TGTGCCACCAGCAGAGCTCCCACAGGGGGATACCAAGAGACCCAGTACTTC.

This clonotype was detected ten times or more. This chain connects TRBV4-1 to TRBJ1-2; 9 nucleotides align to TRBD1. V gave up 5 bases and J gave up 8 bases; unmatched junction bases: 6. CDR1 MGHRA and CDR2 YSYEKL come from the germline V gene. The CDR3 contains 13 residues. The CDR3 spells CASSGTGFGGYTF. CDR3 nucleotides: TGCGCCAGCAGCGGGACAGGGTTTGGAGGCTACACCTTC.

This clonotype was seen once. V usage is TRBV20-1 and J usage is TRBJ1-6; 8 bases match TRBD1. The ends lost 8 bases at V and 7 bases at J; junction bases unmatched: 10. The CDR3 is 14 amino acids. Germline CDR1 DFQATT, CDR2 SNEGSKA (reference sequence). The CDR3 DNA sequence: TGCAGTCTACCAAGAGGGACAGGCAATTCACCCCTCCACTTT. Its translation is CSLPRGTGNSPLHF.

This clonotype has ten or more counts. The chain couples TRBV7-9 to TRBJ2-2; TRBD2 matches 7 bases. The CDR3 runs to 15 residues. Germline CDR1 is SEHNR and CDR2 is FQNEAQ (reference sequence). Losses at the gene ends were 6 bases for V and 1 base for J; bases not matched to a gene: 5. CDR3 DNA: TGTGCCAGCAGTCCGAGCGGGATGAACACCGGGGAGCTGTTTTTT. The encoded protein is CASSPSGMNTGELFF.